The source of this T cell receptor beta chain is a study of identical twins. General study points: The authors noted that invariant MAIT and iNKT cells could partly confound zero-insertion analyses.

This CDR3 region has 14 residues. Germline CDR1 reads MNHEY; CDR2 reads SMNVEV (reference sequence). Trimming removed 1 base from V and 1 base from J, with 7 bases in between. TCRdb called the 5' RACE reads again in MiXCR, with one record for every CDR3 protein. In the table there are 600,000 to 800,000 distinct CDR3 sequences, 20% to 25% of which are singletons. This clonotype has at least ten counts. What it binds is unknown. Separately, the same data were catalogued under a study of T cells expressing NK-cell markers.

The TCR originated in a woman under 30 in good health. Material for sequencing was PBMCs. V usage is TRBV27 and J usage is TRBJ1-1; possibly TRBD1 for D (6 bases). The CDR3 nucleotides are TGTGCCAGCAGTTTATTGACAGGGAACACTGAAGCTTTCTTT. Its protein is CASSLLTGNTEAFF.